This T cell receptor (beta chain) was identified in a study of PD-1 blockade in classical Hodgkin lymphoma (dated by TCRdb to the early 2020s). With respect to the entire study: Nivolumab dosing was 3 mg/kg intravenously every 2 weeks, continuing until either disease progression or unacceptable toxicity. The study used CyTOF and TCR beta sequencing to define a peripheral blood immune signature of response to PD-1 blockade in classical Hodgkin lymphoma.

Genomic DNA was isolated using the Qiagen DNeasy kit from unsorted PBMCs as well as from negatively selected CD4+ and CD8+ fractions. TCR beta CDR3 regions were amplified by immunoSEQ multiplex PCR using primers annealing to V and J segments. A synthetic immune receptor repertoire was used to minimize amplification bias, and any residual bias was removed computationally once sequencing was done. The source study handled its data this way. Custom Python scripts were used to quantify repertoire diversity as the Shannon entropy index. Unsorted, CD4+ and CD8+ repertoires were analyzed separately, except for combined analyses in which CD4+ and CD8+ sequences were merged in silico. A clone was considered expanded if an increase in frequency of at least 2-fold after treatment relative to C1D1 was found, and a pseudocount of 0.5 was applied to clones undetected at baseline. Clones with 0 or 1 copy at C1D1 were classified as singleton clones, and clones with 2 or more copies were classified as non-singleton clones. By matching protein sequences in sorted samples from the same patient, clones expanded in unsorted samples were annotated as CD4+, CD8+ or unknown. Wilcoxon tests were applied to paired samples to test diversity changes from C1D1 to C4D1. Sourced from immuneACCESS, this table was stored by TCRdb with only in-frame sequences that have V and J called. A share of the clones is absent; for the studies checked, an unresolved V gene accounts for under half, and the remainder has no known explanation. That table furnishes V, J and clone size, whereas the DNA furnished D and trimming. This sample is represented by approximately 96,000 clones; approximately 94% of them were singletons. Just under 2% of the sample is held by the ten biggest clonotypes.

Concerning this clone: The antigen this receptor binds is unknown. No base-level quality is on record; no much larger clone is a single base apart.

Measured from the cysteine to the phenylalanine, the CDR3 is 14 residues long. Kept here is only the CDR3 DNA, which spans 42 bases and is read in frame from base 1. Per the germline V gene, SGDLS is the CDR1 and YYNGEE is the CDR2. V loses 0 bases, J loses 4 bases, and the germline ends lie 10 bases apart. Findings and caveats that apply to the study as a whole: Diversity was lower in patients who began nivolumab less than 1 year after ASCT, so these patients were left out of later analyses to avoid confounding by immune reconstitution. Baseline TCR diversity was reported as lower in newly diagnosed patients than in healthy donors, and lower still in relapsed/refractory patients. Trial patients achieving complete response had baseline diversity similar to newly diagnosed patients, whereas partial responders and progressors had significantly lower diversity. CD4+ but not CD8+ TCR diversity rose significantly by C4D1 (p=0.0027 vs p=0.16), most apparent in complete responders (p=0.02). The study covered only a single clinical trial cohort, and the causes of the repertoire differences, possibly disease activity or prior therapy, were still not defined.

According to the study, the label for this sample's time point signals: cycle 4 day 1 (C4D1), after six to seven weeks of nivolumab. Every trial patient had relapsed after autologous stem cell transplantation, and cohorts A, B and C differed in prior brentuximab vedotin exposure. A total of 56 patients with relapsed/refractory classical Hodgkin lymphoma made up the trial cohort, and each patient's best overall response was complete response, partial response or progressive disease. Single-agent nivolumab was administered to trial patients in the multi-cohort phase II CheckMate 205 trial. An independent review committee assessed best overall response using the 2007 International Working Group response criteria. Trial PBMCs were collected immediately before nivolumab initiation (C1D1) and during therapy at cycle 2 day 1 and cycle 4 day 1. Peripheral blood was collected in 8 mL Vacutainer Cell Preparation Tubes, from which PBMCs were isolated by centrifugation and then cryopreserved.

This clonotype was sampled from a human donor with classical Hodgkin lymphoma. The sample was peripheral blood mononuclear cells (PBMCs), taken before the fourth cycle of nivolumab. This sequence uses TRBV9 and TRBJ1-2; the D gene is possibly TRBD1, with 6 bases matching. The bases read TGTGCCAGCAGCGTAGCTGGGGGGCCCTATGGCTACACCTTC. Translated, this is CASSVAGGPYGYTF.